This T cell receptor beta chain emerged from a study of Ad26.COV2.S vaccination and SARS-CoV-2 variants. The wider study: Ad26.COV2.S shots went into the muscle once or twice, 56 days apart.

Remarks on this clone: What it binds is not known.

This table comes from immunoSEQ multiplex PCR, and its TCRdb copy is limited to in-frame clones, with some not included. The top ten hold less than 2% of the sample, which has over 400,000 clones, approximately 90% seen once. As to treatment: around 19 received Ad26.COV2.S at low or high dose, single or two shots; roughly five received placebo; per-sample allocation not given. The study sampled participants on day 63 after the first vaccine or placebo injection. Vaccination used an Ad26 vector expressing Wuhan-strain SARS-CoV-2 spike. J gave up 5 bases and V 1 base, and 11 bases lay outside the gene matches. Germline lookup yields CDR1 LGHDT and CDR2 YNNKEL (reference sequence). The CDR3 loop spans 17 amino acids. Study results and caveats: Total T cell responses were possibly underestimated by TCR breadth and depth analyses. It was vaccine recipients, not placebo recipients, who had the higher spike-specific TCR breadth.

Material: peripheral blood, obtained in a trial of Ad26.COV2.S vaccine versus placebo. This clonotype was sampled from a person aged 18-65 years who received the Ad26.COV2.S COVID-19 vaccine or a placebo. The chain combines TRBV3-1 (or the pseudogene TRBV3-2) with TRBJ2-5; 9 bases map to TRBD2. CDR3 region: CASSQVRAGGSGETQYF. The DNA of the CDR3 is TGTGCCAGCAGCCAAGTGCGAGCGGGGGGATCTGGGGAGACCCAGTACTTC.